Presented here are 18 T cell receptor beta chains from one specimen sequenced in a study of lymphopenia after photon versus proton radiotherapy. The table came from immunoSEQ multiplex PCR; TCRdb's copy has only in-frame clones and leaves some out. The data hold about 17,000 clones, with roughly 90% observed a single time. The source material was peripheral blood, sampled from a patient treated with photon-based radiotherapy. The source of these receptors is a woman aged 40 to 50 with cholangiocarcinoma.

This chain connects TRBV7-2 to TRBJ1-1, with a possible D match to TRBD1 (5 bases). Between the trimmed V and J ends, which lost 5 bases and 7 bases, there was a span of 14 bases. The CDR3 loop spans 13 amino acids. Germline CDR1 and CDR2: SGHTA and FQGNSA. CDR3: CASSKDRQGEAFF. The CDR3 DNA sequence: TGTGCCAGCAGCAAGGACCGCCAGGGTGAAGCTTTCTTT.

The chain employs TRBV27 and TRBJ2-1; 7 bases align to TRBD2. This CDR3 spans 16 amino acids. V lost 5 bases to trimming and J lost 0 bases; unmatched junction nucleotides: 7. CDR1 MNHEY and CDR2 SMNVEV come from the germline V gene (reference sequence). The CDR3 is CASSTSGESSYNEQFF. In nucleotides, the CDR3 is TGTGCCAGCAGTACCAGCGGGGAGAGCTCCTACAATGAGCAGTTCTTC.

This chain connects TRBV29-1 to TRBJ1-5; D may be TRBD1 (5 bases). Germline assignment: CDR1 SQVTM and CDR2 ANQGSEA. V shed 4 bases and J shed 1 base, with 11 bases lying between them. The CDR3 loop spans 14 amino acids. The CDR3 region has the DNA TGCAGCGTTGCCGAGGGGCCCAGCAATCAGCCCCAGCATTTT. This translates into CSVAEGPSNQPQHF.

The chain combines TRBV5-1 with TRBJ2-7, with D unclear. V was shortened by 3 bases and J by 9 bases, with 19 bases between the two germline ends. The CDR3 is 14 amino acids. Germline values: CDR1 SGHRS, CDR2 YFSETQ. The CDR3 is CASSSTPGGSLQYF. The DNA for the CDR3 is TGCGCCAGCAGCTCCACGCCAGGTGGATCGTTGCAGTACTTC.

The V call is TRBV7-3, the J call TRBJ2-1; TRBD2 matches at 8 bases. V gave up 5 bases and J gave up 7 bases; unmatched junction bases: 10. This CDR3 region has 15 residues. Per germline, CDR1 SGHTA and CDR2 FQGTGA. CDR3 nucleotides: TGTGCCAGCAGCGAGCCGGGGACTAGGGGGAATGAGCAGTTCTTC. Its translation: CASSEPGTRGNEQFF.

The V and J genes are TRBV6-5 and TRBJ1-1; TRBD1 is a possible D gene (5 bases). The CDR3 length is 15 residues. V lost 2 bases and J 0 bases, leaving 10 bases between the germline ends. Germline V lookup: CDR1 MNHEY, CDR2 SVGAGI. DNA for the CDR3: TGTGCCAGCAGTTACGACAGTCTTATGAACACTGAAGCTTTCTTT. As protein: CASSYDSLMNTEAFF.

The rearrangement links TRBV2 to TRBJ2-4; D remains ambiguous. V dropped 0 bases and J dropped 1 base, with 10 bases sitting between them. CDR1 is SNHLY and CDR2 is FYNNEI in the germline V gene. CDR3 length: 16 amino acids. CDR3 DNA: TGTGCCAGCAGTGAAGCACCGTATGGGGCCAAAAACATTCAGTACTTC. Translating gives CASSEAPYGAKNIQYF.

The CDR3 here is CASSRRGVTEAFF. The CDR3 nucleotides read TGTGCCAGTAGCCGGCGGGGGGTCACTGAAGCTTTCTTT. The chain employs TRBV19 and TRBJ1-1; perhaps TRBD1 as D (5 bases). Germline V gene data show CDR1 as LNHDA and CDR2 as SQIVND (reference sequence). Trimming cost V 6 bases and J 4 bases, with 12 bases left between them. The CDR3 extends over 13 amino acids.

This clone showed up just once. This chain links TRBV7-8 with TRBJ2-2; tentatively, D is TRBD1 (5 bases). Germline CDR1 SGHVS, CDR2 FQNEAQ. The CDR3 has 13 residues. V was pared by 5 bases and J by 4 bases, with 8 bases between. The CDR3 nucleotides read TGTGCCAGCAGCATTAGGGGCACCGGGGAGCTGTTTTTT. Protein product: CASSIRGTGELFF.

V usage is TRBV6-4 and J usage is TRBJ1-5, with D hard to call. Germline V CDR1 and CDR2: MRHNA, SNTAGT. The CDR3 consists of 12 residues. V gave up 7 bases and J gave up 4 bases, with 8 bases separating them. CDR3 coding DNA: TGTGCCAGCATACGGAGGAATCAGCCCCAGCATTTT. It specifies CASIRRNQPQHF.

The V call is TRBV2, the J call TRBJ2-6, with D tentatively TRBD2 (5 bases). V lost 3 bases, J lost 4 bases, and 13 bases lay in between. CDR1 and CDR2 from the germline V gene are SNHLY and FYNNEI. The CDR3 is made up of 16 amino acids. CDR3 sequence (DNA): TGTGCCAGCAGTGACCGGGGTTCGGTCGGGGCCAACGTCCTGACTTTC. It is translated as CASSDRGSVGANVLTF.

V usage is TRBV30 and J usage is TRBJ1-5, with 8 nucleotides matching TRBD1. The CDR3 runs 13 residues. Germline loops: CDR1 GTSNPN, CDR2 SVGIG (reference sequence). The V and J ends lost 3 bases and 6 bases, in that order; junction bases with no gene match: 4. This chain's CDR3 is CAWSGQGTQPQHF. The DNA of the CDR3 is TGTGCCTGGAGCGGACAGGGAACTCAGCCCCAGCATTTT.

This chain links TRBV4-3 with TRBJ1-5; D is unresolved. The CDR3 runs to 14 residues. Trimming removed 0 bases from V and 6 bases from J, with 9 bases in between. Germline lookup yields CDR1 LGHNA and CDR2 YSLEER. DNA for the CDR3: TGCGCCAGCAGCCAAGATCAAATTGCTCAGCCCCAGCATTTT. Encoded protein: CASSQDQIAQPQHF.

The chain has TRBV7-8 and TRBJ1-2, with 10 bases identical to TRBD1. CDR1 SGHVS and CDR2 FQNEAQ come from the germline V gene. The CDR3 runs to 17 residues. V was clipped by 5 bases and J by 8 bases; unmatched bases: 17. The CDR3 here is CASSLRTGGNSARGYTF. The CDR3 DNA reads as TGTGCCAGCAGCCTTAGGACAGGGGGAAACAGTGCGAGAGGCTACACCTTC.

The genes are TRBV6-1 and TRBJ1-2, with 7 bases fitting TRBD1. The CDR3 spans 16 residues. CDR1 and CDR2 from the germline V gene are MNHNS and SASEGT. V lost 0 bases, J lost 5 bases, and 9 bases stayed unmatched. CDR3 coding DNA: TGTGCCAGCAGTGAAGCCCGGGCAGGGGGTTGGTATGGCTACACCTTC. Translating it yields CASSEARAGGWYGYTF.

The V and J genes are TRBV7-9 and TRBJ2-1, with TRBD2 identical over 12 bases. With V trimmed by 5 bases and J by 6 bases, 5 bases remained unmatched. Germline CDR1 and CDR2: SEHNR and FQNEAQ (reference sequence). CDR3 length: 15 residues. CDR3 sequence: CASSLRLAGANEQFF. As DNA, the CDR3 is TGTGCCAGCAGCCTACGACTAGCGGGGGCCAATGAGCAGTTCTTC.

The chain links TRBV9 to TRBJ2-3; 8 bases align to TRBD2. This CDR3 comprises 15 residues. Germline CDR1 is SGDLS and CDR2 is YYNGEE. With V trimmed by 4 bases and J by 1 base, 5 bases remained unmatched. The CDR3 bases are TGTGCCAGCAGCCTCTCGGGGGGGGGCACAGATACGCAGTATTTT. Encoded protein: CASSLSGGGTDTQYF.

This rearrangement joins TRBV5-1 to TRBJ1-1; no definite D call. The germline V gene encodes CDR1 SGHRS and CDR2 YFSETQ. Trimming stripped 2 bases from V and 1 base from J, with 12 bases between. The CDR3 length is 15 residues. In DNA, the CDR3 is TGCGCCAGCAGCTTTTCTACGGCTCCGAACACTGAAGCTTTCTTT. Translating it yields CASSFSTAPNTEAFF.